Below are 27 T cell receptor beta chains sequenced from a single sample in a study of T-cell reconstitution after alpha-beta-depleted transplantation in children. Preparation of the TCRbeta library used unique molecular identifiers. Via MiXCR, TCRdb re-called the PCR reads, giving one row per CDR3 protein. In the table there are 200,000 to 250,000 distinct CDR3 sequences, about a tenth of which are singletons. This material consisted of PBMCs, taken before TCRalphabeta/CD19-depleted stem cell transplant. These receptors originate from a child in the first two years of life with acute myeloid leukemia, due to receive a stem cell transplant.

This clonotype was counted at least ten times. This sequence joins TRBV20-1 and TRBJ2-3; weak D call: TRBD2 (5 bases). The CDR3 spans 13 residues. Germline CDR1 and CDR2: DFQATT and SNEGSKA (reference sequence). Trimming left V 0 bases short and J 5 bases short, with 9 bases between. CDR3 loop: CSARDGMGDTQYF. DNA of the CDR3: TGCAGTGCTAGAGACGGGATGGGAGATACGCAGTATTTT.

The rearrangement uses TRBV7-2 and TRBJ2-7; D gene uncertain. The germline CDR1 and CDR2 sequences are SGHTA and FQGNSA. The CDR3 runs 15 residues. V shed 5 bases and J shed 0 bases, with 14 bases lying between them. CDR3 in amino acids: CASSPGPPYSYEQYF. CDR3 DNA: TGTGCCAGCAGCCCCGGGCCGCCCTACTCCTACGAGCAGTACTTC.

This clonotype was seen at least ten times. The rearrangement joins TRBV29-1 to TRBJ2-7; unclear D gene. Germline-derived CDR1 and CDR2 are SQVTM and ANQGSEA. This CDR3 region has 12 residues. V lost 0 bases and J 3 bases, leaving 6 bases between the germline ends. The CDR3 protein is CSVEDLGYEQYF. CDR3 DNA sequence: TGCAGCGTTGAAGATCTAGGCTACGAGCAGTACTTC.

This clonotype was detected a few times. The chain recombines TRBV20-1 with TRBJ1-2; TRBD1 matches 7 bases. Per germline, CDR1 DFQATT and CDR2 SNEGSKA (reference sequence). V was clipped by 4 bases and J by 4 bases; unmatched bases: 9. The CDR3 totals 14 residues. This CDR3 reads CSATKDRIFYGYTF. CDR3 coding DNA: TGCAGTGCTACCAAGGACAGGATCTTCTATGGCTACACCTTC.

This clonotype was counted at least ten times. This chain links TRBV7-9 with TRBJ2-6; D is undetermined. CDR3 length equals 14 residues. V dropped 11 bases and J dropped 0 bases, with 11 bases sitting between them. Germline V gene sequence: CDR1 SEHNR, CDR2 FQNEAQ (reference sequence). The chain's CDR3 is CAPPGRSGANVLTF. CDR3 DNA: TGTGCCCCCCCCGGTCGCTCTGGGGCCAACGTCCTGACTTTC. Full variable domain (outside the CDR3, taken from reference TRBV7-9 and TRBJ2-6): DTGVSQNPRHKITKRGQNVTFRCDPISEHNRLYWYRQTLGQGPEFLTYFQNEAQLEKSRLLSDRFSAERPKGSFSTLEIQRTEQGDSAMYLCAPPGRSGANVLTFGAGSRLTVL.

About this clonotype: A single base separates this from a much larger clone, so it may be a read error. No conserved phenylalanine or tryptophan ends this CDR3, so it is likely a read error. The chain recombines TRBV7-2 with TRBJ2-5, with 7 bases matching TRBD1. The CDR3 has 14 amino acids. Unmatched junction bases numbered 5, after V lost 3 bases and J lost 4 bases. Germline CDR1 and CDR2: SGHTA and FQGNSA. CDR3 sequence: CASSLTGWGETQYI. DNA of the CDR3: TGTGCCAGCAGCTTGACAGGGTGGGGAGAGACCCAGTACATC.

This clonotype was seen many times. J is TRBJ1-2 and V is TRBV12-3 or TRBV12-4; no clear D gene. The V gene lost 5 bases and the J gene lost 1 base, with 8 bases spanning the gap. This CDR3 contains 13 residues. CDR3 nucleotides: TGTGCCAGCAGTCGGAGATTTAACTATGGCTACACCTTC. It codes for CASSRRFNYGYTF.

The sample holds many counts of this clonotype. The rearrangement joins TRBV4-2 to TRBJ2-3; D is undetermined. The germline gives CDR1 LGHNA, CDR2 YNFKEQ. V was trimmed by 4 bases and J by 6 bases, leaving 20 bases between them. The CDR3 consists of 16 residues. The CDR3 coding sequence is TGTGCCAGCAGCCCAACTCCGAACCGCTTTGCGGATACGCAGTATTTT. Protein: CASSPTPNRFADTQYF.

Concerning this clonotype: A much larger clone sits a single nucleotide away, making a read error possible. V is TRBV4-3 and J is TRBJ1-6, with D perhaps matching TRBD1 (5 bases). This CDR3 has 14 residues. V was trimmed by 0 bases and J by 14 bases, leaving 14 bases between them. In germline, CDR1 is LGHNA, CDR2 YSLEER. The CDR3 coding sequence is TGCGCCAGCAGCCAAGATGATCAGGGTCGATCCCTCCACTTT. Protein: CASSQDDQGRSLHF.

This sequence joins TRBV20-1 and TRBJ2-7, with 11 bases aligning to TRBD2. The CDR3 has 15 amino acids. The V segment lost 6 bases and the J segment 3 bases; nucleotides outside the gene matches: 10. Germline assignment: CDR1 DFQATT and CDR2 SNEGSKA (reference sequence). The CDR3 sequence: CSARGGLAVFYEQYF. CDR3 coding DNA: TGCAGTGCCCGGGGGGGACTAGCGGTCTTCTACGAGCAGTACTTC.

This clonotype was recorded a few times. V gene TRBV7-8 combines with J gene TRBJ2-7, with 7 bases fitting TRBD1. From germline, CDR1 is SGHVS and CDR2 FQNEAQ. The CDR3 spans 13 residues. V was pared by 5 bases and J by 3 bases, with 4 bases of the junction left unmatched. The CDR3 DNA is TGTGCCAGCAGCGAAGGGACAGACTACGAGCAGTACTTC. Encoded protein: CASSEGTDYEQYF.

In this sample, this clonotype turned up a few times. J is TRBJ2-1 and V is TRBV12-3 or TRBV12-4; no reliable D call. The CDR3 length is 14 residues. Trimming cost V 7 bases and J 4 bases, with 14 bases left between them. Here the CDR3 DNA reads TGTGCCAGCACCTCGCGCGGAGATTACAATGAGCAGTTCTTC. This sequence encodes CASTSRGDYNEQFF.

This clonotype was observed at least ten times. The chain joins TRBV10-1 to TRBJ2-1; 14 nucleotides line up with TRBD2. The V and J ends lost 3 bases and 1 base, in that order; junction bases with no gene match: 20. Germline V gives CDR1 WNHNN, CDR2 SYGVQD (reference sequence). The CDR3 is made up of 23 amino acids. CDR3 in amino acids: CASSESQRGGTSGRVGSYNEQFF. CDR3 in DNA: TGCGCCAGCAGTGAATCTCAAAGAGGGGGGACTAGCGGGAGAGTGGGGTCCTACAATGAGCAGTTCTTC.

This clonotype was detected ten times or more. This chain uses TRBV15 with TRBJ2-7; possible D gene TRBD2, 6 bases. V dropped 1 base and J dropped 4 bases, with 11 bases sitting between them. Germline CDR1 reads LNHNV; CDR2 reads YYDKDF (reference sequence). There are 14 residues in the CDR3. The CDR3 DNA reads TGTGCCACCAGCAGAGCGGGAGTCGTGTACGAGCAGTACTTC. Its protein product is CATSRAGVVYEQYF. Based on the CDR3 plus reference TRBV15 and TRBJ2-7, the full variable domain is DAMVIQNPRYQVTQFGKPVTLSCSQTLNHNVMYWYQQKSSQAPKLLFHYYDKDFNNEADTPDNFQSRRPNTSFCFLDIRSPGLGDTAMYLCATSRAGVVYEQYFGPGTRLTVT.

Ten or more counts support this clonotype. The CDR3 coding sequence is TGCGCCAGCAGCCGGGGGACTAGCGGGATCTACGAGCAGTACTTC. Its translation: CASSRGTSGIYEQYF. J is TRBJ2-7 and V is TRBV4-1; 13 bases map to TRBD2. The CDR3 length is 15 residues. J lost 3 bases, V lost 4 bases, and 3 bases had no gene match. In germline, CDR1 is MGHRA, CDR2 YSYEKL.

This clonotype was seen at least ten times. The V call is TRBV7-3, the J call TRBJ2-2; TRBD2 matches at 12 bases. Looked up from germline, CDR1 is SGHTA and CDR2 is FQGTGA. This CDR3 has 14 residues. Losses at the gene ends were 4 bases for V and 6 bases for J; bases not matched to a gene: 0. Written as DNA, the CDR3 is TGTGCCAGCAGCTGGACTAGCGGGGCCGGGGAGCTGTTTTTT. This gives the protein CASSWTSGAGELFF.

CDR3 DNA: TGTGCCAGCAGCCAGCGACAGGGTATACAGCCCCAGCATTTT. This translates into CASSQRQGIQPQHF. The chain carries TRBV3-1 and TRBJ1-5, with 7 bases identical to TRBD1. Germline lookup yields CDR1 LGHDT and CDR2 YNNKEL (reference sequence). The CDR3 runs 14 residues. V lost 3 bases and J lost 7; bases outside the gene matches: 6.

This clonotype was detected many times. The chain combines TRBV5-1 with TRBJ2-3; no clear D gene. Germline V CDR1 and CDR2: SGHRS, YFSETQ. V gave up 0 bases and J gave up 7 bases, with 15 bases separating them. This CDR3 region has 15 residues. The CDR3 DNA reads as TGCGCCAGCAGCTTGGTTGGCAGGCTTGGTCATACGCAGTATTTT. The encoded protein is CASSLVGRLGHTQYF.

The chain recombines TRBV6-1 with TRBJ1-1, with D tentatively TRBD1 (5 bases). Trimming took 6 bases from V and 5 from J, leaving 16 bases between them. CDR1 MNHNS and CDR2 SASEGT come from the germline V gene. This CDR3 has 14 amino acids. The CDR3 loop is CASSPRLGGTEAFF. The CDR3 DNA reads TGTGCCAGCAGCCCTAGACTGGGGGGTACTGAAGCTTTCTTT.

This clonotype was recorded only once. A read error may produce the germline difference seen at one junction end. V usage is TRBV10-3 and J usage is TRBJ1-2, with D perhaps TRBD1 (5 bases). CDR1 and CDR2 from the germline V gene are ENHRY and SYGVKD. The CDR3 covers 14 residues. DNA of the CDR3: TGTGTCATCAGTGAATCGGGACTGAACTATGGCTACACCTTC. Translated: CVISESGLNYGYTF.

This clonotype was found many times. CDR3 nucleotide sequence: TGTGCCAGCAGCCAGGAGAGAGTGGCAGATACGCAGTATTTT. The encoded protein is CASSQERVADTQYF. V and J are TRBV7-2 and TRBJ2-3; D ambiguous. This CDR3 has 14 amino acids. CDR1 is SGHTA and CDR2 is FQGNSA in the germline V gene. Between the trimmed V and J ends, which lost 5 bases and 4 bases, there was a span of 13 bases.

A few counts support this clonotype. The chain combines TRBV6-5 with TRBJ2-5; 7 bases are shared with TRBD2. The CDR3 is 18 amino acids. The trim removed 4 bases at V and 0 bases at J, leaving 14 bases unmatched. Germline V gene data show CDR1 as MNHEY and CDR2 as SVGAGI. The CDR3 reads CASSSLEGYGGYQETQYF. CDR3 coding DNA: TGTGCCAGCAGTTCCCTCGAGGGGTACGGGGGGTACCAAGAGACCCAGTACTTC.

In this sample, this clonotype turned up many times. Here the CDR3 DNA reads TGTGCCAGCAGTACCTCCCCGGGCGGGAGGACTTACAATGAGCAGTTCTTC. Translated, it gives CASSTSPGGRTYNEQFF. The chain recombines TRBV28 with TRBJ2-1; 8 bases fit TRBD2. The ends lost 5 bases at V and 4 bases at J; junction bases unmatched: 13. CDR1 and CDR2 (germline): MDHEN, SYDVKM. This CDR3 spans 17 amino acids. Full variable domain (remainder filled in from reference TRBV28 and TRBJ2-1): DVKVTQSSRYLVKRTGEKVFLECVQDMDHENMFWYRQDPGLGLRLIYFSYDVKMKEKGDIPEGYSVSREKKERFSLILESASTNQTSMYLCASSTSPGGRTYNEQFFGPGTRLTVL.

In its sample, this clonotype was seen a few times. V usage is TRBV18 and J usage is TRBJ2-5, with D hard to call. The CDR3 is 14 residues long. V lost 2 bases and J lost 5, with 12 bases in between. Per the germline V gene, CDR1 is KGHSH and CDR2 is LQKENI. The CDR3 DNA reads TGTGCCAGCTCACCAATCGAGCTCGGGGAGACCCAGTACTTC. Amino acids: CASSPIELGETQYF.

Many counts were recorded for this clonotype. The chain joins TRBV15 to TRBJ1-5; D remains ambiguous. The CDR3 totals 12 residues. Trimming pared 1 base from V and 7 bases from J, leaving 5 bases between. CDR1 is LNHNV and CDR2 is YYDKDF in the germline V gene (reference sequence). The CDR3 nucleotides read TGTGCCACCAGCAGAGGTATCCAGCCCCAGCATTTT. Its translation: CATSRGIQPQHF.

This clonotype was seen a handful of times. The chain is built from TRBV6-2 or TRBV6-3 and TRBJ1-2; no clear D gene. Germline V lookup: CDR1 MNHEY, CDR2 SVGEGT. Deletions cut 2 bases from V and 4 bases from J, with 8 bases between. The CDR3 loop spans 13 amino acids. The CDR3 DNA reads TGTGCCAGCAGTTACGAACAGACCTATGGCTACACCTTC. Translating gives CASSYEQTYGYTF.

This clonotype has a count of ten or more. This chain connects TRBV7-9 to TRBJ2-7; D is ambiguous. CDR3 size: 14 residues. V shed 3 bases and J shed 1 base, with 10 bases lying between them. Germline-derived CDR1 and CDR2 are SEHNR and FQNEAQ (reference sequence). CDR3 amino acids: CASSFHSGSYEQYF. CDR3 in DNA: TGTGCCAGCAGCTTCCACAGTGGTTCCTACGAGCAGTACTTC. Supplemented by reference TRBV7-9 and TRBJ2-7, the full variable domain reads DTGVSQNPRHKITKRGQNVTFRCDPISEHNRLYWYRQTLGQGPEFLTYFQNEAQLEKSRLLSDRFSAERPKGSFSTLEIQRTEQGDSAMYLCASSFHSGSYEQYFGPGTRLTVT.